This section outlines one T cell receptor (beta chain) sequence together with its context. The data were taken from a study of sequential checkpoint blockade in melanoma. Germline CDR1 reads MGHRA; CDR2 reads YSYEKL. This CDR3 contains 16 residues. The V and J ends lost 1 base and 7 bases, in that order; junction bases with no gene match: 6. Stated treatment: randomized to nivolumab then ipilimumab (arm A) or the reverse (arm B). Method: immunoSEQ multiplex PCR; TCRdb's copy keeps in-frame clones and lacks some. The table lists fewer than 40,000 clones, over 75% of them singletons, with 9.5% to 15% in the top ten.

The sequence was collected from a human donor with melanoma. J is TRBJ2-1 and V is TRBV4-1; the match to TRBD1 covers 11 bases. This sample comprised CD8+ T cells sorted from blood (inferred from file names), obtained from a patient given nivolumab and ipilimumab in sequence. The CDR3 coding sequence is TGCGCCAGCAGCCAAGTGGGACAGGGGGTGGGGAATGAGCAGTTCTTC. Encoded protein: CASSQVGQGVGNEQFF.